Following are 17 T cell receptor beta chains from one sample sequenced in a study of T cell responses to AZD1222 COVID-19 vaccine. Sequenced by immunoSEQ multiplex PCR; TCRdb stores in-frame clones only, minus some. The data hold approximately 140,000 clones, with around nine tenths observed a single time. The sample here was peripheral blood, taken on day 0 of MenACWY control vaccination. The receptors here all came from an adult in good health.

The chain carries TRBV28 and TRBJ1-5; 9 positions match TRBD1. The germline V gene encodes CDR1 MDHEN and CDR2 SYDVKM. The V gene end was trimmed by 6 bases and the J gene end by 4 bases; junction bases not matched to a gene: 4. The CDR3 runs to 14 residues. CDR3 sequence: CASRRQGGNQPQHF. CDR3 DNA: TGTGCCAGCAGGAGACAGGGGGGGAATCAGCCCCAGCATTTT.

The chain recombines TRBV6-1 with TRBJ1-1; D is uncertain. V lost 3 bases, J lost 0 bases, and 5 bases lay in between. Germline V CDR1 and CDR2: MNHNS, SASEGT. The CDR3 is 13 residues long. CDR3 in amino acids: CASSDAMNTEAFF. The CDR3, as DNA: TGTGCCAGCAGTGACGCCATGAACACTGAAGCTTTCTTT.

The count of this clone is one. The chain uses TRBV11-3 and TRBJ2-7; D is unresolved. Trimming took 0 bases from V and 6 from J, leaving 6 bases between them. The CDR3 spans 12 residues. Germline CDR1 and CDR2: SGHNT and YENEEA. For the CDR3, the DNA is TGTGCCAGCAGCTTAGATCGAGGCGAGCAGTACTTC. Protein: CASSLDRGEQYF.

The rearrangement uses TRBV18 and TRBJ1-2; 8 bases are shared with TRBD1. J lost 8 bases, V lost 2 bases, and 4 bases had no gene match. This CDR3 comprises 13 residues. Germline CDR1 KGHSH, CDR2 LQKENI. CDR3 nucleotides: TGTGCCAGCTCACCAAGGACAGGGTCCGGCTACACCTTC. Its translation is CASSPRTGSGYTF.

The chain employs TRBV12-3 or TRBV12-4 and TRBJ1-5, with D uncertain. The CDR3 consists of 13 residues. V was shortened by 3 bases and J by 7 bases, with 10 bases between the two germline ends. CDR3 bases: TGTGCCAGCAGTTTCATAGCGCAGCAGCCCCAGCATTTT. As protein: CASSFIAQQPQHF.

The chain couples TRBV10-1 to TRBJ2-7, with D uncertain. There are 14 residues in the CDR3. V gave up 6 bases and J gave up 0 bases, with 12 bases separating them. The germline gives CDR1 WNHNN, CDR2 SYGVQD (reference sequence). The CDR3 DNA reads as TGCGCCAGCAGCCTAGGACCTCTCTCCTACGAGCAGTACTTC. Its protein is CASSLGPLSYEQYF.

This chain links TRBV15 with TRBJ1-3; perhaps TRBD1 as D (5 bases). CDR3 size: 12 residues. The germline CDR1 and CDR2 sequences are LNHNV and YYDKDF (reference sequence). V was trimmed by 8 bases and J by 7 bases, leaving 12 bases between them. CDR3 sequence reads: CATSRGENTIYF. CDR3 coding DNA: TGTGCCACCTCTCGAGGGGAGAACACCATATATTTT.

J is TRBJ1-2 and V is TRBV5-1, with TRBD1 matching over 7 bases. With V trimmed by 4 bases and J by 4 bases, 10 bases remained unmatched. This CDR3 spans 15 amino acids. The germline CDR1 and CDR2 sequences are SGHRS and YFSETQ. The CDR3 DNA sequence: TGCGCCAGCAGCGTCCAGGGGGATTCCATCTATGGCTACACCTTC. Residues: CASSVQGDSIYGYTF.

The chain employs TRBV30 and TRBJ1-1, with 9 bases matching TRBD1. V lost 5 bases to trimming and J lost 0 bases; unmatched junction nucleotides: 7. CDR1 and CDR2 (germline): GTSNPN, SVGIG (reference sequence). The CDR3 has 15 residues. In DNA, the CDR3 is TGTGCCTGGGGATATAGGACAGGGGTGAACACTGAAGCTTTCTTT. Translated, it gives CAWGYRTGVNTEAFF.

The rearrangement joins TRBV27 to TRBJ1-4; D not certain. The V end lost 4 bases, the J end lost 0 bases, and 12 bases lay between the germline ends. Germline V gene data show CDR1 as MNHEY and CDR2 as SMNVEV (reference sequence). The CDR3 sequence is 16 residues long. This chain's CDR3 is CASSYGLGTTNEKLFF. CDR3 coding DNA: TGTGCCAGCAGTTATGGCCTCGGGACAACTAATGAAAAACTGTTTTTT. The variable domain in full, with the rest retrieved from reference TRBV27 and TRBJ1-4, is EAQVTQNPRYLITVTGKKLTVTCSQNMNHEYMSWYRQDPGLGLRQIYYSMNVEVTDKGDVPEGYKVSRKEKRNFPLILESPSPNQTSLYFCASSYGLGTTNEKLFFGSGTQLSVL.

The J gene is TRBJ2-5, the V gene TRBV10-1; TRBD2 aligns across 7 bases. V shed 6 bases and J 1 base; nucleotides not matched to a gene: 5. There are 14 residues in the CDR3. Germline assignment: CDR1 WNHNN and CDR2 SYGVQD (reference sequence). CDR3 amino acids: CASSLGGTQETQYF. CDR3 nucleotides: TGCGCCAGCAGCCTCGGGGGGACCCAAGAGACCCAGTACTTC.

The chain employs TRBV6-2 or TRBV6-3 and TRBJ2-7, with D tentatively TRBD1 or TRBD2 (5 bases each). Trimming pared 2 bases from V and 9 bases from J, leaving 11 bases between. CDR1 and CDR2 from the germline V gene are MNHEY and SVGEGT. This CDR3 spans 12 amino acids. The CDR3 DNA is TGTGCCAGCAGTTACGCAGGGAGAAGGCAGTACTTC. This encodes CASSYAGRRQYF.

This clone has a single count. The chain is built from TRBV27 and TRBJ2-3; 12 bases match TRBD2. CDR1 and CDR2 (germline): MNHEY, SMNVEV (reference sequence). CDR3 length: 17 amino acids. V dropped 5 bases and J dropped 2; count of bases not matched to a gene: 8. The CDR3 DNA sequence: TGTGCCAGCAGTAGGAATCTAGCGGGGGGGCCCACAGATACGCAGTATTTT. It yields the protein CASSRNLAGGPTDTQYF.

The chain joins TRBV27 to TRBJ2-2; D may be TRBD1 (5 bases). Trimming removed 6 bases from V and 2 bases from J, with 10 bases in between. Germline assignment: CDR1 MNHEY and CDR2 SMNVEV (reference sequence). This CDR3 has 14 amino acids. The CDR3 loop is CASSSQGNTGELFF. Here the CDR3 DNA reads TGTGCCAGCAGCTCCCAGGGCAACACCGGGGAGCTGTTTTTT.

The rearrangement joins TRBV14 to TRBJ2-2, with 13 bases identical to TRBD2. The CDR3 spans 15 residues. V shed 4 bases, J shed 7 bases, and the junction held 3 bases outside the gene matches. Germline loops: CDR1 SGHDN, CDR2 FVKESK. The CDR3 nucleotides read TGTGCCAGCAGCCCCGGGACTAGCGGGGTCGGGGAGCTGTTTTTT. It encodes CASSPGTSGVGELFF.

V is TRBV5-4 and J is TRBJ1-1; possible D gene TRBD1, 6 bases. Germline V gives CDR1 SGHNT, CDR2 YYREEE (reference sequence). Trimming removed 6 bases at V and 0 bases at J, with 9 bases between. The CDR3 consists of 13 residues. DNA for the CDR3: TGTGCCAGCAAGGCAGGGGTGAACACTGAAGCTTTCTTT. Its translation is CASKAGVNTEAFF.

This chain connects TRBV9 to TRBJ2-3; 7 positions agree with TRBD2. Unmatched junction bases numbered 13, after V lost 4 bases and J lost 5 bases. Per the germline V gene, CDR1 is SGDLS and CDR2 is YYNGEE. The CDR3 is 16 residues long. The CDR3 region is CASSPRGGQGGDTQYF. CDR3 DNA: TGTGCCAGCAGCCCCCGGGGAGGGCAGGGCGGAGATACGCAGTATTTT.